These T cell receptor beta chains were read from a single sample in a study of cytomegalovirus exposure and HLA in healthy donors. Clones were read by immunoSEQ multiplex PCR, and TCRdb kept only the in-frame ones, dropping some. This sample carries about 200,000 clones, around 79% of them seen once, and the ten largest clones take about 1.6%. Sequenced sample: PBMCs. These receptors were taken from a woman in her forties or fifties in good health and CMV-seronegative. Each CDR3 is given with its conserved first and last residue. Clone size is given for some rows only: seen once, a few or many times, or a class if the clone is expanded.

J gene | V gene | clone size | CDR3 protein
TRBJ2-1 | TRBV2 | - | CASSGLAGVEQFF
TRBJ2-6 | TRBV15 | - | CATRESGANVLTF
TRBJ1-1 | TRBV29-1 | - | CSVESVKSFEAFF
TRBJ2-7 | TRBV5-1 | few | CASSLEGLGEQYF
TRBJ1-1 | TRBV5-8 | - | CASRMDRINTEAFF
TRBJ1-1 | TRBV6-5 | few | CASSYRQLNTEAFF
TRBJ1-1 | TRBV11-1 | - | CASSLPTGGTEAFF
TRBJ1-1 | TRBV28 | - | CASSLYRALGAFF
TRBJ2-3 | TRBV5-1 | - | CASSSLARTGGRWDTQYF
TRBJ2-1 | TRBV5-6 | once | CASSVLTGTGDNEQFF
TRBJ1-2 | TRBV21-1 | - | CASSKVGKGHGYTF
TRBJ2-1 | TRBV6-4 | - | CATRGYTSGVYEQFF
TRBJ1-2 | TRBV28 | - | CASSSKATGAYGYTF
TRBJ2-7 | TRBV18 | - | CASSRPGTGLEQYF
TRBJ2-1 | TRBV7-7 | - | CARARGARTLRHEQFF
TRBJ2-2 | TRBV27 | - | CASTLRMAGLMNTGELFF
TRBJ2-4 | TRBV2 | - | CASSEMGGAKNIQYF
TRBJ1-2 | TRBV21-1 | - | CASSKGRERNYGYTF
TRBJ2-3 | TRBV5-1 | - | CASSLAVAGTDTQYF
TRBJ2-2 | TRBV7-2 | - | CASSLVLAVGELFF
TRBJ1-4 | TRBV2 | - | CATRPREVNEKLFF
TRBJ2-5 | TRBV5-6 | - | CASSLYGGAGEETQYF
TRBJ2-7 | TRBV4-3 | - | CASSQDGRGPYEQYF
TRBJ2-7 | TRBV7-8 | - | CASSLGTGGEVYEQYF
TRBJ2-2 | TRBV7-6 | - | CASSLGTATASGELFF
TRBJ1-5 | TRBV18 | - | CASSQGGNQPQHF
TRBJ1-5 | TRBV28 | - | CASVGPQGNRDQPQHF
TRBJ2-3 | TRBV4-3 | - | CASSLGQGGDTLQYF
TRBJ2-3 | TRBV6-1 | - | CASSEAGRDTQYF
TRBJ1-6 | TRBV6-5 | - | CASSSQRGSSPLHF
TRBJ2-3 | TRBV7-9 | - | CSSTNSGQGGRNTQYF
TRBJ2-5 | TRBV5-4 | - | CASSLRVSGSRETQYF
TRBJ2-1 | TRBV7-2 | - | CASSLEIAGRSEQFF
TRBJ1-5 | TRBV7-2 | - | CASSTGTGVQPQHF
TRBJ2-7 | TRBV7-3 | - | CASSLGSGTGEQYF
TRBJ2-3 | TRBV5-6 | - | CASSRTRSGGSVDTQYF
TRBJ2-2 | TRBV11-3 | - | CASSFGGNTGELFF
TRBJ2-3 | TRBV18 | - | CASSPPGGVDTQYF
TRBJ1-5 | TRBV4-1 | - | CASSARGQGANQPQHF
TRBJ1-2 | TRBV5-1 | - | CASSSTVNYGYTF
TRBJ1-3 | TRBV6-5 | - | CASTNRQASGNTIYF
TRBJ1-5 | TRBV2 | - | CASSDGVSNQPQHF
TRBJ2-7 | TRBV4-2 | - | CASSQGRGEGDEQYF
TRBJ1-1 | TRBV9 | few | CASSVEGRGLNTEAFF
TRBJ1-2 | TRBV6-1 | few | CASSEAGALSYGYTF
TRBJ1-3 | TRBV7-2 | - | CAGQGGNTIYF
TRBJ1-1 | TRBV2 | - | CASSEEVGRAFF
TRBJ1-2 | TRBV10-3 | - | CAISSNRYGYTF
TRBJ1-4 | TRBV5-1 | - | CASSSGWTNEKLFF
TRBJ1-6 | TRBV28 | few | CASSPPPRNSPLHF
TRBJ1-5 | TRBV6-5 | - | CASRTGDSNQPQHF
TRBJ1-1 | TRBV2 | - | CASSVKTGDMNTEAFF
TRBJ1-1 | TRBV9 | - | CASSAQGGNTEAFF
TRBJ2-1 | TRBV30 | - | CAWSSKGLSSYNEQFF